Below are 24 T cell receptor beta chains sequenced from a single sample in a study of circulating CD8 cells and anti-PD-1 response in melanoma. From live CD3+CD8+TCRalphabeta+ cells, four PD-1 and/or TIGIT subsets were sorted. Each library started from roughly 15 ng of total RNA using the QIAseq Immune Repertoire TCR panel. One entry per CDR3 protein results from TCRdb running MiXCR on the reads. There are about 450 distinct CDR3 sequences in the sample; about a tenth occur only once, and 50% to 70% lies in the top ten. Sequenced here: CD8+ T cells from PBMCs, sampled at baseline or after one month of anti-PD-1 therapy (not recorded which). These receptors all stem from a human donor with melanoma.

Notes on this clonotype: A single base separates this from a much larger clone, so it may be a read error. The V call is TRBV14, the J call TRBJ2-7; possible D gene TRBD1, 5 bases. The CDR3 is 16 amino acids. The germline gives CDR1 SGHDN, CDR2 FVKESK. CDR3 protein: CASSQEGGVRVYGQYF. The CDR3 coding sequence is TGTGCCAGCAGCCAAGAAGGTGGAGTCAGGGTCTACGGGCAGTACTTC. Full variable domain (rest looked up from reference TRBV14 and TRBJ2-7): EAGVTQFPSHSVIEKGQTVTLRCDPISGHDNLYWYRRVMGKEIKFLLHFVKESKQDESGMPNNRFLAERTGGTYSTLKVQPAELEDSGVYFCASSQEGGVRVYGQYFGPGTRLTVT.

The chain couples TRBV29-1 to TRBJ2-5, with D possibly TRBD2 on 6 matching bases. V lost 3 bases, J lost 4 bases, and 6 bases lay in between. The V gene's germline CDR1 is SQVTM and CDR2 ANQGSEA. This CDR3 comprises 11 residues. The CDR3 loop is CSVDGGETQYF. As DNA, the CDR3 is TGCAGCGTTGACGGGGGAGAGACCCAGTACTTC. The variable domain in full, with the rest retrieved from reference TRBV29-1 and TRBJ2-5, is SAVISQKPSRDICQRGTSLTIQCQVDSQVTMMFWYRQQPGQSLTLIATANQGSEATYESGFVIDKFPISRPNLTFSTLTVSNMSPEDSSIYLCSVDGGETQYFGPGTRLLVL.

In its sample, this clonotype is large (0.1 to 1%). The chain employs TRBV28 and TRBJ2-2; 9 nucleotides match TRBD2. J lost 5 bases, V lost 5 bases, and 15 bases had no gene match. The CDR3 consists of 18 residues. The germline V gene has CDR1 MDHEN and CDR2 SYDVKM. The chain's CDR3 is CASSPWVAGAEGTGELFF. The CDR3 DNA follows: TGTGCCAGCAGTCCCTGGGTAGCGGGAGCGGAAGGTACCGGGGAGCTGTTTTTT. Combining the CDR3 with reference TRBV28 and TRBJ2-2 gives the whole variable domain DVKVTQSSRYLVKRTGEKVFLECVQDMDHENMFWYRQDPGLGLRLIYFSYDVKMKEKGDIPEGYSVSREKKERFSLILESASTNQTSMYLCASSPWVAGAEGTGELFFGEGSRLTVL.

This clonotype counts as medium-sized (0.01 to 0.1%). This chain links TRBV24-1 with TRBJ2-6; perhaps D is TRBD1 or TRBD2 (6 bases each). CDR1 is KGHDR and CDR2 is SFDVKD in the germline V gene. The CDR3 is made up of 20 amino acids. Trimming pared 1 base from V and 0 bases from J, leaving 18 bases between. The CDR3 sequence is CATSDFNSPGGGSGANVLTF. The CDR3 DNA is TGTGCCACCAGTGATTTCAACAGTCCCGGAGGGGGCTCTGGGGCCAACGTCCTGACTTTC.

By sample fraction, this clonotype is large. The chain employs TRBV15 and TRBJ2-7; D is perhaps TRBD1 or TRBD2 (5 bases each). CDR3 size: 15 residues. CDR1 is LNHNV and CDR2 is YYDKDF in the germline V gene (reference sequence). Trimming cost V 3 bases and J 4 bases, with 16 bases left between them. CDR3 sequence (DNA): TGTGCCACCAGCAGCGGCCCGGACTCAGGGTACGAGCAGTACTTC. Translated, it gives CATSSGPDSGYEQYF.

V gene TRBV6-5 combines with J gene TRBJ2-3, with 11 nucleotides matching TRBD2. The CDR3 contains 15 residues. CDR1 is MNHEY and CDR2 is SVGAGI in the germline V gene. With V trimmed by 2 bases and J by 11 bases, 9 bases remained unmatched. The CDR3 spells CASSYQISGRAGQYF. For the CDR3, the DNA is TGTGCCAGCAGTTACCAGATTAGCGGGAGGGCCGGGCAGTATTTT.

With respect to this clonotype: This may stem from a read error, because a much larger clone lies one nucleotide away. CDR3 sequence: CASSREGRRTEAFF. Here the CDR3 DNA reads TGCGCCAGCAGCCGAGAGGGCCGACGCACTGAAGCTTTCTTT. V is TRBV4-1 and J is TRBJ1-1; D remains unclear. The V gene lost 4 bases and the J gene lost 4 bases, with 13 bases spanning the gap. Looked up from germline, CDR1 is MGHRA and CDR2 is YSYEKL. The CDR3 is 14 amino acids.

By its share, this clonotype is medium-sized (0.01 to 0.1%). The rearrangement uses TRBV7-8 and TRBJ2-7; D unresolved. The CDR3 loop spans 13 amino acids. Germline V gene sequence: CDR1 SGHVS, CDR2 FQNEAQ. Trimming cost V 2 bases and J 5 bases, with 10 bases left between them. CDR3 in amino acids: CASSLNRVDEQYF. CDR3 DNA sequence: TGTGCCAGCAGCTTAAATAGGGTTGACGAGCAGTACTTC.

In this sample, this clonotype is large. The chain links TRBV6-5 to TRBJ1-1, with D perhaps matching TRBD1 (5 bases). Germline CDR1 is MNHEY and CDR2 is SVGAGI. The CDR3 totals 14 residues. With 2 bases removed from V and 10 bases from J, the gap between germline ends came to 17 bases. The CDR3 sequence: CASSYGGKAVGAFF. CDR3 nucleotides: TGTGCCAGCAGTTACGGGGGTAAGGCCGTTGGAGCTTTCTTT.

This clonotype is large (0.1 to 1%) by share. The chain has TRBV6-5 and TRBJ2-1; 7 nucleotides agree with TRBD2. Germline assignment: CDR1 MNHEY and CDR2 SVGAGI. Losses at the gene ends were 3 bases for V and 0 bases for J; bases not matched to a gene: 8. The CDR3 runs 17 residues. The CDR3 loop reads CASSYIEGGYSYNEQFF. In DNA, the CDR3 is TGTGCCAGCAGTTATATCGAGGGAGGGTACTCCTACAATGAGCAGTTCTTC.

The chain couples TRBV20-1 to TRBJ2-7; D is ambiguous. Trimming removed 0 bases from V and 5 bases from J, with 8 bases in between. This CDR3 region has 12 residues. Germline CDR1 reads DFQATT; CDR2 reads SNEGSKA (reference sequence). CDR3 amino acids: CSARDVGHEQYF. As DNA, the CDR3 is TGCAGTGCTAGAGATGTGGGCCACGAGCAGTACTTC.

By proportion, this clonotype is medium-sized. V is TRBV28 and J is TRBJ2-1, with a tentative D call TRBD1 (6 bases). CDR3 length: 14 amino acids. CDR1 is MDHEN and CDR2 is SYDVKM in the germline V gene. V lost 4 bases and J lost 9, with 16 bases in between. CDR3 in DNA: TGTGCCAGCAGTTACAGGGAATCAGCTAGTGAGCAGTTCTTC. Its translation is CASSYRESASEQFF.

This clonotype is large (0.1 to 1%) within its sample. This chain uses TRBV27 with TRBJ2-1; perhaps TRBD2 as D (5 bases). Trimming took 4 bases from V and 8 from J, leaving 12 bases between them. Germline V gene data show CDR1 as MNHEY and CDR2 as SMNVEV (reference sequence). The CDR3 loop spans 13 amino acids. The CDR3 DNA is TGTGCCAGCAGTTATACTAGATACTATGAGCAGTTCTTC. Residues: CASSYTRYYEQFF.

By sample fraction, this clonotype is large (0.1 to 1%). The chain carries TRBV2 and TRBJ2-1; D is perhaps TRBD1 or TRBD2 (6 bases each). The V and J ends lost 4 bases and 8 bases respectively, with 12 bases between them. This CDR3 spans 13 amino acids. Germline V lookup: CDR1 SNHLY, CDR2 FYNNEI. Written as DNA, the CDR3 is TGTGCCAGCAGTGCGGGGGCGAGCTATGAGCAGTTCTTC. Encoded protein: CASSAGASYEQFF.

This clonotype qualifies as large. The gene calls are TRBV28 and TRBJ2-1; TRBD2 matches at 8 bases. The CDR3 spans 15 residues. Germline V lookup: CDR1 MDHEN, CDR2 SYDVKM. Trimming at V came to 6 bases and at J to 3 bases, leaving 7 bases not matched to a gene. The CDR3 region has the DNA TGTGCCAGCAGCCCACTAGCGGATGACTACAATGAGCAGTTCTTC. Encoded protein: CASSPLADDYNEQFF.

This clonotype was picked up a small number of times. The CDR3 spells CASSTPSEEASTDTQYF. The CDR3 DNA reads TGTGCCAGTAGTACCCCGTCGGAAGAGGCTAGCACAGATACGCAGTATTTT. This chain connects TRBV19 to TRBJ2-3; D remains ambiguous. The length of the CDR3 is 17 residues. The germline V and J ends were trimmed by 4 bases and 0 bases, with 17 bases remaining between them. Germline loops: CDR1 LNHDA, CDR2 SQIVND (reference sequence).

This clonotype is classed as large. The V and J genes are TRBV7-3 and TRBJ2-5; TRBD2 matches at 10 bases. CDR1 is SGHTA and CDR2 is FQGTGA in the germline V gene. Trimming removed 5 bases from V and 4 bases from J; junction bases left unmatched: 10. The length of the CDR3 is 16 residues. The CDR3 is CASSPSSGSRLETQYF. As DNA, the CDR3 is TGTGCCAGCAGCCCCTCTAGCGGGAGCCGCTTAGAGACCCAGTACTTC.

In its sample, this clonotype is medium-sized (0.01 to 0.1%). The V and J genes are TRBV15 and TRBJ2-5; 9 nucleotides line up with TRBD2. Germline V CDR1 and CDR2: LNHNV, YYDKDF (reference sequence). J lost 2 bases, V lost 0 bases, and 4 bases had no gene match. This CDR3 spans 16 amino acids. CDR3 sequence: CATSREASGAQETQYF. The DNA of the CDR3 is TGTGCCACCAGCAGAGAAGCTAGCGGGGCGCAAGAGACCCAGTACTTC.

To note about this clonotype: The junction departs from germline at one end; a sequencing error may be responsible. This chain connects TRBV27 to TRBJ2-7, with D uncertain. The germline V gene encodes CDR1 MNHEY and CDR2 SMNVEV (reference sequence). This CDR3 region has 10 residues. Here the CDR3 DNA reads TGTGCCAGTGCTTCCTATGAGCAGTACTTC. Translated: CASASYEQYF.

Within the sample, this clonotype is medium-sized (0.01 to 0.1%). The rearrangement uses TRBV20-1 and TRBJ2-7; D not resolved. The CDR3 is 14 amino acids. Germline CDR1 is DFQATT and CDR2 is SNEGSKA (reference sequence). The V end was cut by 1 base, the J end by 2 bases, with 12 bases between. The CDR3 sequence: CSARVTTGTYEQYF. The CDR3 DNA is TGCAGTGCTAGAGTGACGACGGGCACCTACGAGCAGTACTTC.

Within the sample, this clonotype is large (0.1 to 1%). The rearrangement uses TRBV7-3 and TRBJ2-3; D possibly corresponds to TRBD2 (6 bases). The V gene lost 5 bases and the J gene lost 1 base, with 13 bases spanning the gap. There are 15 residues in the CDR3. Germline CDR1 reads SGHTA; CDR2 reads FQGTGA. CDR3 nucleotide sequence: TGTGCCAGCAGCCGGCTAGCGAAGGGCACAGATACGCAGTATTTT. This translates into CASSRLAKGTDTQYF.

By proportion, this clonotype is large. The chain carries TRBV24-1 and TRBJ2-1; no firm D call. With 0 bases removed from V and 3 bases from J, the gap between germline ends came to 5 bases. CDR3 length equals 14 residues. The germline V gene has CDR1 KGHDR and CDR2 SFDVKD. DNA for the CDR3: TGTGCCACCAGTGATTTGAGCCTCTACAATGAGCAGTTCTTC. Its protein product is CATSDLSLYNEQFF.

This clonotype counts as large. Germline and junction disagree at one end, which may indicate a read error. CDR3 in amino acids: CSVESGNEAFF. The DNA of the CDR3 is TGCAGTGTTGAGTCCGGGAATGAAGCTTTCTTT. The chain recombines TRBV29-1 with TRBJ1-1; D unresolved. Germline values: CDR1 SQVTM, CDR2 ANQGSEA. The CDR3 has 11 amino acids.

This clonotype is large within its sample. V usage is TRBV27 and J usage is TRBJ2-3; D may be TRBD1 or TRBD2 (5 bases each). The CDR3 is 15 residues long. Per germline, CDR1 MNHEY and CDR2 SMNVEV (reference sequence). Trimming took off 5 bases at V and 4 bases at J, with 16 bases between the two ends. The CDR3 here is CASSPQAGTADTQYF. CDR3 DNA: TGTGCCAGCAGTCCCCAAGCTGGGACCGCAGATACGCAGTATTTT.